The next 32 T cell receptor beta chains were all read from a single sample in a study of monozygotic twins with inflammatory bowel disease. TCRdb reprocessed the 5' RACE reads and stores each CDR3 protein as one record, lacking DNA. The sample table includes some 100,000 distinct CDR3 sequences. The specimen sequenced was blood. These receptor sequences come from a human donor with ulcerative colitis or Crohn's disease, or a healthy co-twin of an affected twin (not recorded which).

V usage is TRBV7-2 and J usage is TRBJ1-1; TCRdb outputs TRBD1, but without DNA this stays unchecked. The CDR3 totals 15 residues. Germline V CDR1 and CDR2: SGHTA, FQGNSA. The CDR3 reads CASSPLGAMNTEAFF.

The J gene is TRBJ1-6, the V gene TRBV20-1; TCRdb indicates TRBD1, and absent DNA this call remains unverified. CDR1 and CDR2 from the germline V gene are DFQATT and SNEGSKA (reference sequence). This CDR3 comprises 18 residues. CDR3 amino acids: CSARTPDRTFSYNSPLHF.

The chain uses TRBV28 and TRBJ2-1; as DNA is missing, the TRBD1 call by TCRdb cannot be tested. This CDR3 has 13 residues. Germline CDR1 MDHEN, CDR2 SYDVKM. CDR3 residues: CASRPGQFNEQFF.

The chain couples TRBV7-9 to TRBJ2-5; TCRdb outputs TRBD1, but without DNA this stays unchecked. The CDR3 is made up of 16 amino acids. CDR1 is SEHNR and CDR2 is FQNEAQ in the germline V gene (reference sequence). CDR3 protein: CASSLGVGETGETQYF.

The chain links TRBV20-1 to TRBJ2-4; the D call from TCRdb, TRBD2, cannot be confirmed without DNA. The CDR3 is made up of 15 amino acids. Germline V CDR1 and CDR2: DFQATT, SNEGSKA (reference sequence). CDR3 protein: CSATSPGTIKNIQYF.

The V call is TRBV7-2, the J call TRBJ2-5; the D call of TRBD1 rests on TCRdb alone, since no DNA is present to check it. CDR3 length: 15 amino acids. Germline-derived CDR1 and CDR2 are SGHTA and FQGNSA. The CDR3 here is CASSLETGGAETQYF.

The rearrangement joins TRBV20-1 to TRBJ2-3; TCRdb's D gene call, TRBD2, goes unchecked for lack of DNA. CDR3 length: 14 amino acids. Germline CDR1 and CDR2: DFQATT and SNEGSKA (reference sequence). The CDR3 spells CSARGTRGADTQYF.

The rearrangement uses TRBV27 and TRBJ2-3. This CDR3 has 14 amino acids. Germline assignment: CDR1 MNHEY and CDR2 SMNVEV (reference sequence). The CDR3 region is CASTRGRFTDTQYF.

The chain links TRBV2 to TRBJ1-2; the D call from TCRdb, TRBD1, cannot be confirmed without DNA. The CDR3 spans 13 residues. Germline-derived CDR1 and CDR2 are SNHLY and FYNNEI. The CDR3 here is CASSTGGIYGYTF.

The V gene is TRBV7-2, the J gene TRBJ2-7. The CDR3 extends over 14 amino acids. Germline CDR1 is SGHTA and CDR2 is FQGNSA. CDR3 sequence: CASSSSSGPYEQYF.

The chain employs TRBV2 and TRBJ2-1; the TCRdb call, TRBD2, lacks DNA for checking. The CDR3 covers 12 residues. Germline V gene lookup returns CDR1 SNHLY and CDR2 FYNNEI. The CDR3 loop reads CASIRGTSEQFF.

The chain recombines TRBV4-1 with TRBJ1-2; without DNA, the TCRdb call of TRBD1 cannot be checked. Germline V gene data show CDR1 as MGHRA and CDR2 as YSYEKL. CDR3 length: 14 amino acids. The CDR3 is CASSQGWGDGGYTF.

This rearrangement joins TRBV11-2 to TRBJ1-6; TCRdb returns TRBD1, unconfirmable since there is no DNA. This CDR3 has 15 residues. Germline V gene lookup returns CDR1 SGHAT and CDR2 FQNNGV. The CDR3 loop reads CASSPPGQGNSPLHF.

J is TRBJ1-5 and V is TRBV12-3 or TRBV12-4; without DNA, the TCRdb call of TRBD1 cannot be checked. This CDR3 has 14 residues. CDR3 sequence: CASRPATGFQPQHF.

The V call is TRBV5-1, the J call TRBJ1-1. CDR1 and CDR2 (germline): SGHRS, YFSETQ. The CDR3 has 13 amino acids. CDR3: CASSLDQNTEAFF.

This chain connects TRBV6-2 or TRBV6-3 to TRBJ2-5. Germline-derived CDR1 and CDR2 are MNHEY and SVGEGT. The CDR3 length is 12 residues. The CDR3 sequence: CASSSESETQYF.

The CDR3 protein is CASNIAGGGQETQYF. This chain uses TRBV28 with TRBJ2-5; TCRdb calls TRBD2, which cannot be checked without DNA. The CDR3 length is 15 residues. Germline-derived CDR1 and CDR2 are MDHEN and SYDVKM.

This chain links TRBV19 with TRBJ1-3. CDR3 length equals 14 residues. Germline V gives CDR1 LNHDA, CDR2 SQIVND (reference sequence). The chain's CDR3 is CASSISRTGNTIYF.

This sequence joins TRBV6-1 and TRBJ1-1; TCRdb's D gene call, TRBD1, goes unchecked for lack of DNA. This CDR3 has 12 amino acids. Germline V gene sequence: CDR1 MNHNS, CDR2 SASEGT. The CDR3 region is CASSADRGEAFF.

The chain is built from TRBV28 and TRBJ2-2. The germline gives CDR1 MDHEN, CDR2 SYDVKM. The CDR3 is made up of 14 amino acids. The CDR3: CASRDDRNTGELFF.

This chain connects TRBV6-1 to TRBJ2-2; TCRdb names TRBD2, which stays unverified in the absence of DNA. The CDR3 loop spans 15 amino acids. Germline values: CDR1 MNHNS, CDR2 SASEGT. This CDR3 reads CASSEMASLTGELFF.

This CDR3 reads CSSLRVGQAYEQYF. The V call is TRBV20-1, the J call TRBJ2-7; TCRdb's D call of TRBD1 is untestable without DNA. CDR1 is DFQATT, CDR2 SNEGSKA, per germline (reference sequence). The CDR3 sequence is 14 residues long.

The chain couples TRBV7-2 to TRBJ1-4; TCRdb's assignment of TRBD1 cannot be checked, as there is no DNA. The CDR3 covers 17 residues. Germline V gene lookup returns CDR1 SGHTA and CDR2 FQGNSA. CDR3 sequence reads: CASSLDPVGGSNEKLFF.

The chain joins TRBV6-4 to TRBJ2-1; TCRdb's assignment of TRBD2 cannot be checked, as there is no DNA. Germline CDR1 is MRHNA and CDR2 is SNTAGT. The CDR3 sequence is 20 residues long. CDR3 sequence reads: CASSDLGTSGRRRQGNEQFF.

This sequence joins TRBV7-9 and TRBJ1-4; TCRdb names TRBD1, which stays unverified in the absence of DNA. Germline CDR1 and CDR2: SEHNR and FQNEAQ (reference sequence). This CDR3 has 12 residues. The CDR3 reads CATSGTDGKLFF. The full variable domain, completed using reference TRBV7-9 and TRBJ1-4, is DTGVSQNPRHKITKRGQNVTFRCDPISEHNRLYWYRQTLGQGPEFLTYFQNEAQLEKSRLLSDRFSAERPKGSFSTLEIQRTEQGDSAMYLCATSGTDGKLFFGSGTQLSVL.

The J gene is TRBJ1-6, the V gene TRBV6-2 or TRBV6-3. The CDR3 extends over 12 amino acids. CDR1 is MNHEY, CDR2 SVGEGT, per germline. CDR3 sequence: CASSYWDSPLHF.

The chain combines TRBV12-5 with TRBJ2-1. The CDR3 loop spans 15 amino acids. Germline V gene sequence: CDR1 LGHNT, CDR2 FRNRAP. CDR3 in amino acids: CASGLVLGSYNEQFF.

V usage is TRBV20-1 and J usage is TRBJ1-5. CDR1 is DFQATT and CDR2 is SNEGSKA in the germline V gene (reference sequence). The CDR3 has 16 amino acids. Here the CDR3 reads CSARDLRPEDNQPQHF.

This CDR3 is CASSTRASEGTDTQYF. The chain carries TRBV5-4 and TRBJ2-3; TCRdb picks TRBD1, but there is no DNA to check that call. Germline loops: CDR1 SGHNT, CDR2 YYREEE (reference sequence). This CDR3 spans 16 amino acids.

The chain links TRBV18 to TRBJ1-3; the D gene TCRdb calls, TRBD1, cannot be checked with no DNA. The germline V gene has CDR1 KGHSH and CDR2 LQKENI. CDR3 size: 15 residues. Here the CDR3 reads CASSPSGAGGNTIYF.

V and J are TRBV5-1 and TRBJ2-7. The CDR3 is 13 residues long. In germline, CDR1 is SGHRS, CDR2 YFSETQ. The CDR3 loop is CASSPERPYEQYF. The full variable domain, its missing parts supplied by reference TRBV5-1 and TRBJ2-7, is KAGVTQTPRYLIKTRGQQVTLSCSPISGHRSVSWYQQTPGQGLQFLFEYFSETQRNKGNFPGRFSGRQFSNSRSEMNVSTLELGDSALYLCASSPERPYEQYFGPGTRLTVT.

This CDR3 reads CASSQGNTEAFF. This chain joins TRBV25-1 and TRBJ1-1; TCRdb selects TRBD1, and the lack of DNA leaves this call unchecked. The CDR3 consists of 12 residues. Germline V CDR1 and CDR2: MGHDK, SYGVNS.